This T cell receptor beta chain was identified in a study of T cell clonality in common variable immunodeficiency. This clone was seen ten or more times. Its antigen is as yet unknown. Sequencing ends 3 residues short of the CDR3 end; the germline J gene provides the rest. TCRdb keeps only in-frame clones here, not all; method: immunoSEQ multiplex PCR. The sample contains roughly 58,000 clones, none of them singletons. The CDR3 runs 14 residues. From germline, CDR1 is KGHSH and CDR2 LQKENI. Trimming shortened V by 2 bases and J by 2 bases, and 9 bases separated the two germline ends. General study results and limits: Authors noted CVID clonality's cause needs subpopulation repertoire sequencing. Common variable immunodeficiency TCR beta sequences reportedly had fewer deletions and N-nucleotide insertions.

The receptor was derived from a person aged 18 to 70 in good health. The rearrangement joins TRBV18 to TRBJ2-5, with D perhaps matching TRBD2 (5 bases). The sequencing sample was made of peripheral blood mononuclear cells. CDR3 in amino acids: CASSPAGLQETQYF. The sequenced CDR3 bases are TGTGCCAGCTCACCAGCGGGCTTACAAGAGACC. The entire variable domain, with the rest obtained from reference TRBV18 and TRBJ2-5, is as follows: NAGVMQNPRHLVRRRGQEARLRCSPMKGHSHVYWYRQLPEEGLKFMVYLQKENIIDESGMPKERFSAEFPKEGPSILRIQQVVRGDSAAYFCASSPAGLQETQYFGPGTRLLVL.